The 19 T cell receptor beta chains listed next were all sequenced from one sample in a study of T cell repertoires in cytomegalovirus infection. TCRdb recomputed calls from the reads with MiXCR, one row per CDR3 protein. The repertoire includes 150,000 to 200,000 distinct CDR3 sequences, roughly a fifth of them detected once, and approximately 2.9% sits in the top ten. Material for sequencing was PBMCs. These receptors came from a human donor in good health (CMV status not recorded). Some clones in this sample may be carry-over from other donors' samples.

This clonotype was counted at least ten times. For the CDR3, the DNA is TGTGCCAGTATGAGAGGGCGGTATAGCAATCAGCCCCAGCATTTT. Translation: CASMRGRYSNQPQHF. The V gene is TRBV19, the J gene TRBJ1-5; D not certain. The germline V gene has CDR1 LNHDA and CDR2 SQIVND (reference sequence). V was shortened by 7 bases and J by 0 bases, with 13 bases between the two germline ends. The CDR3 runs to 15 residues.

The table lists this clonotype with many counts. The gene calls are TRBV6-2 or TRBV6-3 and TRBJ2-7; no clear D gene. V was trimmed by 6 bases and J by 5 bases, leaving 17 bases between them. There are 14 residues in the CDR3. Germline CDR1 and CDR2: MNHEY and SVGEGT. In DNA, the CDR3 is TGTGCCAGCAGCCCTATAGGGCGGAGCGACGAGCAGTACTTC. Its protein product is CASSPIGRSDEQYF.

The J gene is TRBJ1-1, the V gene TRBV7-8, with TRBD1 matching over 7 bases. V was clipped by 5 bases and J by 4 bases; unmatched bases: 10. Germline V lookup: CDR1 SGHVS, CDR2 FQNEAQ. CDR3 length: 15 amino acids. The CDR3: CASSIQQGWGTEAFF. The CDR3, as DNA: TGTGCCAGCAGCATCCAACAGGGGTGGGGCACTGAAGCTTTCTTT.

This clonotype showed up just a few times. CDR3: CASSRSRGQSYEQYF. The CDR3 nucleotides read TGTGCCAGCAGTCGAAGTCGGGGACAGTCCTACGAGCAGTACTTC. The rearrangement links TRBV7-8 to TRBJ2-7; TRBD1 aligns across 7 bases. The ends lost 6 bases at V and 1 base at J; junction bases unmatched: 9. Germline V gene sequence: CDR1 SGHVS, CDR2 FQNEAQ. This CDR3 comprises 15 residues.

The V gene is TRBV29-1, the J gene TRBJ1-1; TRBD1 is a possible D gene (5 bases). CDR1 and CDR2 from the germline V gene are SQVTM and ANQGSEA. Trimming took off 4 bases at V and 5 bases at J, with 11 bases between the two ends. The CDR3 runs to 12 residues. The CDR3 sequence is CSVAEEGTEAFF. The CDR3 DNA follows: TGCAGCGTTGCCGAGGAGGGGACTGAAGCTTTCTTT.

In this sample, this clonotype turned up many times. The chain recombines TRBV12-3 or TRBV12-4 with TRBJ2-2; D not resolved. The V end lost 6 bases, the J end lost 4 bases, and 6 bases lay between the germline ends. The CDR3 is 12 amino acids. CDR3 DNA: TGTGCCAGCAGCCAAATCACCGGGGAGCTGTTTTTT. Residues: CASSQITGELFF.

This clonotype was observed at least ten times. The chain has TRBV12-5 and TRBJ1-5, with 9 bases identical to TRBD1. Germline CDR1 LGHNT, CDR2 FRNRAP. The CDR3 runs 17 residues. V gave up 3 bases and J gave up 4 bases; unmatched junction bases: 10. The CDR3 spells CASGLEPQDRGNQPQHF. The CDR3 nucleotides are TGTGCTAGTGGTTTAGAACCTCAAGACAGGGGGAATCAGCCCCAGCATTTT.

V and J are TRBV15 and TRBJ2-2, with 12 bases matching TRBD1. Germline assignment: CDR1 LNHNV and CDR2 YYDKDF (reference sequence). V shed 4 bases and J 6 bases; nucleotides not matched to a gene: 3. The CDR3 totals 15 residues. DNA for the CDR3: TGTGCCACCAGCACGGGACAGGGGGCGCCCGGGGAGCTGTTTTTT. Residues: CATSTGQGAPGELFF.

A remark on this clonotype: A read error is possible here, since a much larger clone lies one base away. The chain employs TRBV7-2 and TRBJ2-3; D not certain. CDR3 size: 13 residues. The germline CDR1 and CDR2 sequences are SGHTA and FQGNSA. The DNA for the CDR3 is TGTGCCATCAGCCCCGCCAGCACAGATACGCAGTATTTT. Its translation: CAISPASTDTQYF.

This CDR3 reads CASITGGVVNTEAFF. CDR3 DNA sequence: TGTGCCAGCATCACAGGGGGCGTGGTGAACACTGAAGCTTTCTTT. The chain couples TRBV2 to TRBJ1-1, with TRBD1 matching over 9 bases. The CDR3 runs 15 residues. Germline assignment: CDR1 SNHLY and CDR2 FYNNEI. V gave up 7 bases and J gave up 0 bases; unmatched junction bases: 6.

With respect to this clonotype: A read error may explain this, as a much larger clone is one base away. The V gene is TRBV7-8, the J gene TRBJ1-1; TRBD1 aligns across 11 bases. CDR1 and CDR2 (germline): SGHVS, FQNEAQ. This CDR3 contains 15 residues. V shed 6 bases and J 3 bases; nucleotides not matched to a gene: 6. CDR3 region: CASSRWGQGDTEAFF. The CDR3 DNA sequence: TGTGCCAGCAGTCGATGGGGACAGGGGGACACTGAAGCTTTCTTT.

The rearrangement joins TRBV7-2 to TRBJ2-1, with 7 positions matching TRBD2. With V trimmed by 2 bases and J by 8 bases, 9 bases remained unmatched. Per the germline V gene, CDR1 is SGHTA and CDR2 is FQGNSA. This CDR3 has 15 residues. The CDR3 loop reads CASSLSGLPSYEQFF. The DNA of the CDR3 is TGTGCCAGCAGCTTATCGGGACTACCATCCTATGAGCAGTTCTTC.

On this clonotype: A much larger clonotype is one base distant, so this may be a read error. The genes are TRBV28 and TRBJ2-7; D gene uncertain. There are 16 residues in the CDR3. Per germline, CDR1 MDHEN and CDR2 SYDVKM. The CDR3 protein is CASSLVPGPGSYDQYF. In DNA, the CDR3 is TGTGCCAGCAGTTTGGTTCCTGGTCCAGGCTCCTACGACCAGTACTTC. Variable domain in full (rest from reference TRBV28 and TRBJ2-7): DVKVTQSSRYLVKRTGEKVFLECVQDMDHENMFWYRQDPGLGLRLIYFSYDVKMKEKGDIPEGYSVSREKKERFSLILESASTNQTSMYLCASSLVPGPGSYDQYFGPGTRLTVT.

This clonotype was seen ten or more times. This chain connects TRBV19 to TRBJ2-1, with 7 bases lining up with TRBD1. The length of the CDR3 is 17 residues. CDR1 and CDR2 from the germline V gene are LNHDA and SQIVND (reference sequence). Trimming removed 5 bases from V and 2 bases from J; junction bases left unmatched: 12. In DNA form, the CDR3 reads TGTGCCAGTAGTCCCGGACAGGCGACTTTCCCCTACAATGAGCAGTTCTTC. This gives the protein CASSPGQATFPYNEQFF.

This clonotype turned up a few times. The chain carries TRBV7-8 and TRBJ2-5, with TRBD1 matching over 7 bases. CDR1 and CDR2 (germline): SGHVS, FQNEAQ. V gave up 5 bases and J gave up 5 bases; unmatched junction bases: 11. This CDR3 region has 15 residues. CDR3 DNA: TGTGCCAGCAGCCCTAGGGGGCGGGTAAGGGAGACCCAGTACTTC. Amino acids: CASSPRGRVRETQYF.

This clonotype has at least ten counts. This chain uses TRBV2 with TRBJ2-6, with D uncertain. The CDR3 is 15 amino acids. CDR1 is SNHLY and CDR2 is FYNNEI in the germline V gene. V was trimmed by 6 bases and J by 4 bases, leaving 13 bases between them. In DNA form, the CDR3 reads TGTGCCAGCAGCCCCCGTCGTGGAGGGGCCAACGTCCTGACTTTC. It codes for CASSPRRGGANVLTF.

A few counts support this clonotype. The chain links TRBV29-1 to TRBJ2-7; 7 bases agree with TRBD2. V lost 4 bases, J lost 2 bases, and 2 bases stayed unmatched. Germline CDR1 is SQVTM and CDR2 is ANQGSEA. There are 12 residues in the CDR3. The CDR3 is CSVVAGAYEQYF. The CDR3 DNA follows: TGCAGCGTTGTGGCGGGAGCCTACGAGCAGTACTTC.

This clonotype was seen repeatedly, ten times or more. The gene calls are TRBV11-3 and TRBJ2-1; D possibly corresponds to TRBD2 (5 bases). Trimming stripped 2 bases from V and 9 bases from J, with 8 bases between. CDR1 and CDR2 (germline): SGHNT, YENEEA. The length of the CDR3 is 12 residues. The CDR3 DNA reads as TGTGCCAGCAGCTTAACGAGGGCTGAGCAGTTCTTC. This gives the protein CASSLTRAEQFF.

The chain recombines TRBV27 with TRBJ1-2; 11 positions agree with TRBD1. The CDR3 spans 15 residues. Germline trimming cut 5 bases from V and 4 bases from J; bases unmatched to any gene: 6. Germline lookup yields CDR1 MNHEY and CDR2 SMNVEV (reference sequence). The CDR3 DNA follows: TGTGCCAGCAGTCCCGGGGACAGGGGGACCTATGGCTACACCTTC. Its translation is CASSPGDRGTYGYTF.